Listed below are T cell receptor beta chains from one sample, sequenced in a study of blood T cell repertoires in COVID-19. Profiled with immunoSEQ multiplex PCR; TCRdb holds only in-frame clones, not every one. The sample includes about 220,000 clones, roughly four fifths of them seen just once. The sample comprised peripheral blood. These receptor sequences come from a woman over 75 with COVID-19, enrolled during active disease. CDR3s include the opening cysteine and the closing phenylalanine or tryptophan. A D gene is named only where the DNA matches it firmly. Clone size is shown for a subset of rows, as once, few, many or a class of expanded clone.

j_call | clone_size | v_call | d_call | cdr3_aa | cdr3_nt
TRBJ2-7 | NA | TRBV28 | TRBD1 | CASSSGDRGYEQYF | TGTGCCAGCAGTTCCGGGGACAGGGGATACGAGCAGTACTTC
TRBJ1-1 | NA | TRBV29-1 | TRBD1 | CSVRTGAEAFF | TGCAGCGTTCGGACAGGGGCAGAAGCTTTCTTT
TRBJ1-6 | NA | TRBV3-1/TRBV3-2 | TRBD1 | CASSQGGTGFSPLHF | TGTGCCAGCAGCCAAGGTGGGACAGGGTTCTCACCCCTCCACTTT
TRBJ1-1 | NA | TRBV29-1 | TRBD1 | CSVLRDRVAEAFF | TGCAGCGTACTCCGGGACAGGGTCGCTGAAGCTTTCTTT
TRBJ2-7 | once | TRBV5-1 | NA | CASSLVTSSYEQYF | TGCGCCAGCAGCTTGGTGACAAGCTCCTACGAGCAGTACTTC
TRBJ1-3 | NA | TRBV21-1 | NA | CASTGGRHTGNTIYF | TGTGCCAGCACTGGAGGGAGGCATACTGGAAACACCATATATTTT
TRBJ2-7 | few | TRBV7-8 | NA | CASSTRTDSYEQYF | TGTGCCAGCAGCACCCGGACAGACTCCTACGAGCAGTACTTC
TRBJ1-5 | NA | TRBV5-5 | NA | CASSLAWEVGQPQHF | TGTGCCAGCAGCTTGGCTTGGGAGGTTGGGCAGCCCCAGCATTTT
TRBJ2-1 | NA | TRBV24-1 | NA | CATSDQGYTEQFF | TGTGCCACCAGTGATCAGGGATATACTGAGCAGTTCTTC
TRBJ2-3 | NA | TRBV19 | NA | CASLSTSTDTQYF | TGTGCCAGTCTTTCGACTAGCACAGATACGCAGTATTTT
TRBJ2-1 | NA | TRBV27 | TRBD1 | CASSNRQGWDISGNEQFF | TGTGCCAGCAGTAACCGACAGGGTTGGGACATTTCGGGCAATGAGCAGTTCTTC
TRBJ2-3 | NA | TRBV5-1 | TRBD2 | CASSLSSGSDTQYF | TGCGCCAGCAGCTTGAGTAGCGGGTCCGATACGCAGTATTTT
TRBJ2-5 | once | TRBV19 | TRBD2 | CASSITPGGRETQYF | TGTGCCAGTAGTATAACCCCGGGGGGGCGTGAGACCCAGTACTTC
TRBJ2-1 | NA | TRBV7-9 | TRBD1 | CASSSGDRGQFF | TGTGCCAGCAGCTCGGGCGACAGGGGCCAGTTCTTC
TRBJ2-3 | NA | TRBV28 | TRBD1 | CASSFWGQGASTDTQYF | TGTGCCAGCAGTTTCTGGGGACAGGGGGCATCCACAGATACGCAGTATTTT